The source of this T cell receptor (beta chain) is a study of identifying expanded T cells in peripheral blood (dated by TCRdb to between 2017 and 2020). Background on the whole study: Technical replicates were generated by sequencing separate aliquots of the same genomic DNA pool, with four replicates compared pairwise.

No immune events, such as infections, were documented for the healthy donors during the collection period. Healthy-donor blood repertoires served as a training cohort to calibrate time-dependent variance in a beta-binomial model of T-cell clone differential abundance. The training cohort included 10 or so healthy donors, of whom 3 were female and 7 were male. An age range of roughly 25 to 65 years, with an average of around 44 years, was recorded for the donors. Whole blood from each healthy donor was obtained from a commercial supplier and was collected at three time points about two weeks apart. Genomic DNA was extracted from unsorted whole blood for immunosequencing. The immunoSEQ Assay, which uses bias-controlled multiplex PCR amplification of genomic DNA, was used to profile TCRbeta CDR3 regions. Per the source publication's procedure: To quantify the absolute abundance of each unique TCRbeta CDR3 region, the sequences were collapsed and filtered. Two models were used to test differential abundance: a binomial model (Fisher-equivalent) and a beta-binomial model that adds time-dependent variance fitted from healthy donors. Any clone with fewer than 5 combined templates was excluded, and a clone was called differentially abundant if its Benjamini-Hochberg FDR was below 0.01. In the beta-binomial model, variance was expressed as a function of the total template count across the two samples, in the form v = (b*log(k)+a)^2. TCRdb mirrors the immuneACCESS table, restricted to in-frame sequences. Some clones are absent from its copies; in checked studies, under half trace to an unresolved V gene, and the reason for the others is unknown. V and J calls plus clone size are reproduced from that table; the DNA served to infer D and trimming. The sample has about 86,000 clones on record, approximately 81% of them singletons. The top ten hold around 4.3% of the sample.

In regard to this clone: Its antigen is unknown. No much larger clone exists at a distance of one base, and base qualities are not known.

The full study reports these points: Across all healthy-donor time intervals, the beta-binomial model significantly cut both the number of clones called differentially abundant and the false-positive rate. The binomial model flagged around 1.3 differentially abundant clones between technical replicates, compared with approximately 16 over approximately two weeks and approximately 19 over approximately four weeks. For all healthy donors, the variance in clone template counts between approximately 2-week samples rose significantly as total template count increased. It was expected by the authors that biological variance in healthy repertoires might increase further over much longer intervals, such as months to years.

The germline V gene encodes CDR1 LGHNA and CDR2 YSLEER. From the cysteine through the phenylalanine, the CDR3 covers 15 amino acids. Only CDR3 DNA remains: 45 bases, in frame from the first base. V and J lose 0 bases and 5 bases, and a span of 11 bases separates them. Sequencing was carried out using blood. The TCR was taken from a person aged 18 to 75 in good health. The receptor chain draws on TRBV4-3 and TRBJ1-5, and possibly TRBD1, on 5 matching bases. The nucleotides read TGCGCCAGCAGCCAAGACCGCCGGGGGGATCAGCCCCAGCATTTT. Translated, it reads CASSQDRRGDQPQHF.